This TCR beta chain emerged from a study of blood T cell repertoires in COVID-19. Study-level information: Acute and convalescent COVID-19 samples came from the United States, Italy and Spain. PBMCs, B-cell-depleted T cells, or T cells were the source of the cDNA or gDNA that made up the material.

Germline CDR1 is MNHEY and CDR2 is SVGEGT. This CDR3 contains 16 residues. Trimming left V 3 bases short and J 0 bases short, with 14 bases between. The authors' processing: Estimation of nucleated cell counts was performed using reference gene primer amplification. The method was immunoSEQ multiplex PCR; TCRdb's version includes in-frame clones alone and lacks a portion of them. The DNA gave D and trimming, while V, J and clone size come from that table. The sample lists 37,000 or so clones, roughly 90% occurring once. The rearrangement joins TRBV6-2 or TRBV6-3 to TRBJ1-1, with unresolved D. The sequence was obtained from a man aged 65-85 years with acute or convalescent COVID-19. Sequenced sample: peripheral blood. CDR3 coding DNA: TGTGCCAGCAGTTATTCCTCCCAGGTCCTGAACACTGAAGCTTTCTTT. It encodes CASSYSSQVLNTEAFF.